These 15 T cell receptor beta chains originate from one sample sequenced in a study of identical twins. One entry per CDR3 protein, called by TCRdb with MiXCR from the 5' RACE reads. The table includes approximately 1.8 million distinct CDR3 sequences, 32% detected once. Input material: cord blood. The receptors derive from a newborn girl in good health.

This clonotype has more than one count but fewer than ten. This chain links TRBV9 with TRBJ1-4; D is possibly TRBD1 (6 bases). The germline CDR1 and CDR2 sequences are SGDLS and YYNGEE. V was cut by 0 bases and J by 8 bases, with 14 bases left in between. The CDR3 length is 15 residues. The CDR3 coding sequence is TGTGCCAGCAGCGTAGGGTCTCACAGGGCGGAAAAACTGTTTTTT. Protein product: CASSVGSHRAEKLFF.

Of note for this clonotype: A read error is possible here, since a much larger clone lies one base away. The chain employs TRBV4-2 and TRBJ2-1; 8 bases match TRBD1. CDR3 length: 13 residues. In germline, CDR1 is LGHNA, CDR2 YNFKEQ. V shed 5 bases and J 10 bases; nucleotides not matched to a gene: 7. Written as DNA, the CDR3 is TGTGCCAGCAGCTCAGGGGGCCCCTACGAGCAGTTCTTC. Its translation is CASSSGGPYEQFF.

The CDR3 here is CASSYPIAGDNNEQFF. In DNA, the CDR3 is TGTGCCAGCAGTTACCCCATAGCGGGGGACAACAATGAGCAGTTCTTC. V gene TRBV6-7 combines with J gene TRBJ2-1; 9 nucleotides agree with TRBD2. TRBV6-7 is an ORF, and what it does is uncertain. After removal of 2 bases from V and 5 bases from J, the junction contained 7 bases not matched to a gene. The CDR3 runs to 16 residues.

Remarks on this clonotype: This may be a read error: a much more frequent sequence differs by one nucleotide. The V call is TRBV7-2, the J call TRBJ1-2; no definite D call. The CDR3 contains 15 residues. The germline V gene encodes CDR1 SGHTA and CDR2 FQGNSA. The CDR3 bases are TGTGTCAGCAGCTTAGTTCTGGGAAATAACTATGGCTACACCTTC. As protein: CVSSLVLGNNYGYTF. The variable domain in full, completed from reference TRBV7-2 and TRBJ1-2, reads GAGVSQSPSNKVTEKGKDVELRCDPISGHTALYWYRQSLGQGLEFLIYFQGNSAPDKSGLPSDRFSAERTGGSVSTLTIQRTQQEDSAVYLCVSSLVLGNNYGYTFGSGTRLTVV.

V is TRBV20-1 and J is TRBJ2-7, with 10 bases fitting TRBD2. V was clipped by 1 base and J by 1 base; unmatched bases: 10. The CDR3 is 17 residues long. Per germline, CDR1 DFQATT and CDR2 SNEGSKA (reference sequence). CDR3 sequence (DNA): TGCAGTGCTAGAGGTCAGCCTATTAGCGGGAGGTCCTACGAGCAGTACTTC. Translating gives CSARGQPISGRSYEQYF.

The chain carries TRBV4-1 and TRBJ2-3; weak D call: TRBD1 (5 bases). The CDR3 contains 14 residues. The ends were cut back, 6 bases at V and 1 base at J, with 11 bases in the middle. Germline V gene sequence: CDR1 MGHRA, CDR2 YSYEKL. The CDR3 protein is CASRSIRGTDTQYF. CDR3 DNA sequence: TGCGCCAGCAGATCAATCAGGGGCACAGATACGCAGTATTTT.

This clonotype has just a few counts. The rearrangement joins TRBV20-1 to TRBJ2-7, with 13 bases lining up with TRBD2. The CDR3 totals 17 residues. Germline V lookup: CDR1 DFQATT, CDR2 SNEGSKA (reference sequence). The V segment lost 4 bases and the J segment 0 bases; nucleotides outside the gene matches: 9. CDR3 in DNA: TGCAGTGCTACCACCACTAGCGGGGGGGTCAGCTCCTACGAGCAGTACTTC. This codes for CSATTTSGGVSSYEQYF.

As regards this clonotype: The junction departs from the called germline gene at one end, perhaps through a read error. The CDR3 region is CARSQVGYEQYF. The DNA for the CDR3 is TGCGCCAGAAGCCAAGTAGGCTACGAGCAGTACTTC. The chain recombines TRBV4-1 with TRBJ2-7; no clear D gene. Germline V gene data show CDR1 as MGHRA and CDR2 as YSYEKL. The CDR3 is made up of 12 amino acids.

The chain has TRBV4-1 and TRBJ2-7; 14 bases fit TRBD2. Germline CDR1 is MGHRA and CDR2 is YSYEKL. The CDR3 contains 17 residues. V dropped 1 base and J dropped 3; count of bases not matched to a gene: 5. For the CDR3, the DNA is TGCGCCAGCAGCCAAGGAGGGACTAGCGGGGGATTCTACGAGCAGTACTTC. Residues: CASSQGGTSGGFYEQYF.

The genes are TRBV5-6 and TRBJ1-2; tentative D call: TRBD1 (6 bases). With 4 bases removed from V and 4 bases from J, the gap between germline ends came to 14 bases. There are 14 residues in the CDR3. Germline CDR1 reads SGHDT; CDR2 reads YYEEEE. The CDR3 DNA reads as TGTGCCAGCAGCCCTCGTCGGGGGCGCTATGGCTACACCTTC. Amino acids: CASSPRRGRYGYTF.

This clonotype was counted only a few times. The V call is TRBV12-3 or TRBV12-4, the J call TRBJ2-3; 11 bases align to TRBD2. CDR3 size: 15 residues. The trim removed 7 bases at V and 2 bases at J, leaving 5 bases unmatched. CDR3 protein: CASTRTSGHTDTQYF. Written as DNA, the CDR3 is TGTGCCAGCACCCGGACTAGCGGGCACACAGATACGCAGTATTTT.

The chain is built from TRBV9 and TRBJ2-7; weak D call: TRBD2 (5 bases). The length of the CDR3 is 15 residues. The V end was cut by 0 bases, the J end by 8 bases, with 18 bases between. In germline, CDR1 is SGDLS, CDR2 YYNGEE. The CDR3 nucleotides are TGTGCCAGCAGCGTAGAGTCTGGGGAGACTGGAAAGCAGTACTTC. This encodes CASSVESGETGKQYF.

This clonotype was seen a few times. V and J are TRBV20-1 and TRBJ2-4; TRBD2 matches at 7 bases. The J segment lost 0 bases and the V segment lost 6 bases, leaving 11 bases of the junction unmatched. Per germline, CDR1 DFQATT and CDR2 SNEGSKA (reference sequence). This CDR3 contains 16 residues. The CDR3 DNA follows: TGCAGTGCCGTTAGTCTAGCGGCCCGAGCCAAAAACATTCAGTACTTC. It specifies CSAVSLAARAKNIQYF.

This clonotype was picked up a small number of times. CDR3 in amino acids: CSVARGSGNTIYF. CDR3 sequence (DNA): TGCAGCGTTGCCCGAGGCTCTGGAAACACCATATATTTT. This chain joins TRBV29-1 and TRBJ1-3; unclear D gene. Trimming removed 4 bases at V and 0 bases at J, with 7 bases between. Germline CDR1 reads SQVTM; CDR2 reads ANQGSEA. This CDR3 has 13 residues.

This clonotype has a handful of counts. This rearrangement joins TRBV5-1 to TRBJ2-3, with D possibly being TRBD2 (5 bases). Germline values: CDR1 SGHRS, CDR2 YFSETQ. Trimming cost V 4 bases and J 4 bases, with 10 bases left between them. The CDR3 is 13 amino acids. Here the CDR3 reads CASSGSEADTQYF. Written as DNA, the CDR3 is TGCGCCAGCAGCGGGTCGGAGGCAGATACGCAGTATTTT.